These 31 T cell receptor beta chains were sequenced from one sample in a study of T-cell memory formation after mild COVID-19. One entry per CDR3 protein results from TCRdb running MiXCR on the 5' RACE reads. The table includes under 550,000 distinct CDR3 sequences, more than 15% detected once. The sample consisted of PBMCs or a T cell subset sorted from them (not recorded which). The source is a young man who had mild COVID-19 (a few samples of this study predate the infection). Cell type and time point are not known.

This clonotype came up a few times. V is TRBV20-1 and J is TRBJ2-1, with D possibly matching TRBD1 (5 bases). The germline V gene has CDR1 DFQATT and CDR2 SNEGSKA (reference sequence). V was pared by 4 bases and J by 3 bases, with 13 bases between. The CDR3 length is 14 residues. The CDR3 sequence: CSATSSGIYNEQFF. CDR3 nucleotide sequence: TGCAGTGCTACGTCGTCAGGGATCTACAATGAGCAGTTCTTC.

The chain joins TRBV4-1 to TRBJ1-5; no reliable D call. Germline CDR1 is MGHRA and CDR2 is YSYEKL. The CDR3 length is 14 residues. V was shortened by 2 bases and J by 7 bases, with 12 bases between the two germline ends. In DNA form, the CDR3 reads TGCGCCAGCAGCCAATATATGGTGGGGCAGCCCCAGCATTTT. Its translation is CASSQYMVGQPQHF.

The genes are TRBV7-9 and TRBJ1-2, with unresolved D. CDR1 and CDR2 (germline): SEHNR, FQNEAQ (reference sequence). The CDR3 sequence is 17 residues long. The V end was cut by 4 bases, the J end by 2 bases, with 20 bases between. CDR3 sequence (DNA): TGTGCCAGCAGCTCGGGGTTGTCAGGATGGTCCAACTATGGCTACACCTTC. Residues: CASSSGLSGWSNYGYTF.

This clonotype was recorded a few times. The genes are TRBV3-1 and TRBJ1-5, with 7 bases lining up with TRBD1. Germline CDR1 and CDR2: LGHDT and YNNKEL (reference sequence). The CDR3 is 14 amino acids. J gave up 2 bases and V 5 bases, and 3 bases lay outside the gene matches. The CDR3 coding sequence is TGTGCCAGCAGCAATACAGGGGGCAATCAGCCCCAGCATTTT. Translated, it gives CASSNTGGNQPQHF.

This clonotype was seen many times. This chain joins TRBV20-1 and TRBJ2-5; D is perhaps TRBD1 (5 bases). Germline V gene lookup returns CDR1 DFQATT and CDR2 SNEGSKA (reference sequence). The CDR3 runs 12 residues. V dropped 5 bases and J dropped 5 bases, with 12 bases sitting between them. CDR3 region: CSALQGRETQYF. In DNA, the CDR3 is TGCAGTGCTCTCCAGGGTCGGGAGACCCAGTACTTC.

V and J are TRBV20-1 and TRBJ2-7, with D tentatively TRBD1 (5 bases). The CDR3 is made up of 14 amino acids. The V end lost 0 bases, the J end lost 3 bases, and 12 bases lay between the germline ends. Germline loops: CDR1 DFQATT, CDR2 SNEGSKA (reference sequence). The CDR3 spells CSARDLGQGYEQYF. CDR3 nucleotides: TGCAGTGCTAGAGATCTCGGTCAGGGCTACGAGCAGTACTTC.

The V and J genes are TRBV27 and TRBJ2-2; TRBD2 matches 7 bases. Unmatched junction bases numbered 9, after V lost 5 bases and J lost 6 bases. Per the germline V gene, CDR1 is MNHEY and CDR2 is SMNVEV (reference sequence). The CDR3 length is 15 residues. The CDR3 DNA reads as TGTGCCAGCAGTCCTTGGACTAGAGGTGCCGGGGAGCTGTTTTTT. Its protein product is CASSPWTRGAGELFF.

This clonotype has at least ten counts. The genes are TRBV25-1 and TRBJ2-5; D could derive from TRBD1 or TRBD2 (6 bases each). V shed 1 base and J shed 6 bases, with 9 bases lying between them. The CDR3 covers 13 residues. Germline V gives CDR1 MGHDK, CDR2 SYGVNS. The CDR3 nucleotides are TGTGCCAGCAGTGAATGGGGGGCGCAGACCCAGTACTTC. This gives the protein CASSEWGAQTQYF.

This rearrangement joins TRBV3-1 to TRBJ2-1, with D possibly matching TRBD2 (5 bases). This CDR3 has 13 residues. Germline assignment: CDR1 LGHDT and CDR2 YNNKEL (reference sequence). The ends were cut back, 4 bases at V and 8 bases at J, with 12 bases in the middle. CDR3 DNA: TGTGCCAGCAGCCGATTTCTAGCCTATGAGCAGTTCTTC. Encoded protein: CASSRFLAYEQFF.

This clonotype came up a few times. V is TRBV5-1 and J is TRBJ1-6; no reliable D call. V was pared by 1 base and J by 0 bases, with 2 bases between. The CDR3 length is 14 residues. Germline V gene data show CDR1 as SGHRS and CDR2 as YFSETQ. Written as DNA, the CDR3 is TGCGCCAGCAGCTTGTTCTCCTATAATTCACCCCTCCACTTT. This encodes CASSLFSYNSPLHF.

The V call is TRBV29-1, the J call TRBJ1-5, with D perhaps matching TRBD1 (6 bases). The CDR3 is 13 residues long. CDR1 is SQVTM, CDR2 ANQGSEA, per germline. V lost 4 bases and J 5 bases, leaving 12 bases between the germline ends. The CDR3, as DNA: TGCAGCGTTGGAGCAGGGGAGTATCAGCCCCAGCATTTT. This translates into CSVGAGEYQPQHF. Using reference TRBV29-1 and TRBJ1-5 for the parts outside the CDR3, the full variable domain is SAVISQKPSRDICQRGTSLTIQCQVDSQVTMMFWYRQQPGQSLTLIATANQGSEATYESGFVIDKFPISRPNLTFSTLTVSNMSPEDSSIYLCSVGAGEYQPQHFGDGTRLSIL.

This clonotype was seen only a few times. V usage is TRBV7-9 and J usage is TRBJ1-1; possible D gene TRBD1, 6 bases. The V end lost 2 bases, the J end lost 4 bases, and 11 bases lay between the germline ends. This CDR3 is built from 14 residues. Germline-derived CDR1 and CDR2 are SEHNR and FQNEAQ (reference sequence). The CDR3 coding sequence is TGTGCCAGCAGCTTAACACAGGGTCCCACTGAAGCTTTCTTT. Amino acids: CASSLTQGPTEAFF.

There are a few counts of this clonotype. The rearrangement links TRBV12-5 to TRBJ1-1; possibly TRBD1 for D (5 bases). The CDR3 has 17 residues. Trimming took off 7 bases at V and 2 bases at J, with 23 bases between the two ends. Germline assignment: CDR1 LGHNT and CDR2 FRNRAP. CDR3 sequence reads: CASALWGRAEINTEAFF. Written as DNA, the CDR3 is TGTGCTAGTGCCCTGTGGGGGAGGGCTGAGATAAACACTGAAGCTTTCTTT.

This chain connects TRBV27 to TRBJ2-2; D might be TRBD1 (5 bases). The CDR3 totals 13 residues. In germline, CDR1 is MNHEY, CDR2 SMNVEV (reference sequence). V lost 4 bases to trimming and J lost 9 bases, with 12 bases between them. The CDR3 loop reads CASSYRTRWELFF. The CDR3 DNA is TGTGCCAGCAGTTACAGGACAAGGTGGGAGCTGTTTTTT.

CDR3 protein: CSARGVGGRERGEKLFF. The DNA for the CDR3 is TGCAGTGCTAGAGGGGTTGGAGGCCGCGAAAGGGGTGAAAAACTGTTTTTT. This rearrangement joins TRBV20-1 to TRBJ1-4; D perhaps matches TRBD1 (5 bases). Germline V gene sequence: CDR1 DFQATT, CDR2 SNEGSKA (reference sequence). Trimming shortened V by 1 base and J by 7 bases, and 22 bases separated the two germline ends. The length of the CDR3 is 17 residues.

J is TRBJ2-5 and V is TRBV5-1; 10 positions match TRBD1. This CDR3 region has 17 residues. After removal of 0 bases from V and 1 base from J, the junction contained 6 bases not matched to a gene. Germline assignment: CDR1 SGHRS and CDR2 YFSETQ. This CDR3 is CASSLGGQGGGQETQYF. For the CDR3, the DNA is TGCGCCAGCAGCTTGGGAGGACAGGGGGGTGGCCAAGAGACCCAGTACTTC.

This clonotype has only a few counts. The chain links TRBV4-3 to TRBJ2-1; D is undetermined. V gave up 4 bases and J gave up 2 bases, with 9 bases separating them. The CDR3 covers 14 residues. The V gene's germline CDR1 is LGHNA and CDR2 YSLEER. The DNA for the CDR3 is TGCGCCAGCAGCCCTAGAGGACCCTACAATGAGCAGTTCTTC. This codes for CASSPRGPYNEQFF.

The chain combines TRBV7-2 with TRBJ2-7, with 7 bases fitting TRBD1. Germline CDR1 is SGHTA and CDR2 is FQGNSA. With V trimmed by 5 bases and J by 7 bases, 11 bases remained unmatched. There are 14 residues in the CDR3. The CDR3 sequence is CASSPGQARGEQYF. The DNA for the CDR3 is TGTGCCAGCAGCCCAGGACAGGCCCGCGGTGAGCAGTACTTC.

The chain links TRBV2 to TRBJ2-2, with TRBD2 as a possible D gene (5 bases). This CDR3 spans 13 amino acids. V gave up 8 bases and J gave up 7 bases, with 14 bases separating them. From germline, CDR1 is SNHLY and CDR2 FYNNEI. Here the CDR3 DNA reads TGTGCCAGCGAACTATCTGGGAGCGGGGAGCTGTTTTTT. This translates into CASELSGSGELFF.

The CDR3 DNA sequence: TGTGCCAGCAGCCCCACCCGATTGATAGCGGGATACTACAATGAGCAGTTCTTC. Amino acids: CASSPTRLIAGYYNEQFF. This sequence joins TRBV5-6 and TRBJ2-1; TRBD2 agrees at 8 bases. The CDR3 runs 18 residues. J gave up 3 bases and V 4 bases, and 15 bases lay outside the gene matches. CDR1 SGHDT and CDR2 YYEEEE come from the germline V gene.

CDR3 sequence reads: CASTPGRNEQFF. The CDR3 region has the DNA TGTGCCAGCACTCCGGGGAGAAATGAGCAGTTCTTC. The V gene is TRBV6-2 or TRBV6-3, the J gene TRBJ2-1; D might be TRBD2 (5 bases). Trimming took 7 bases from V and 7 from J, leaving 11 bases between them. This CDR3 region has 12 residues. In germline, CDR1 is MNHEY, CDR2 SVGEGT.

The J gene is TRBJ2-7, the V gene TRBV28; weak D call: TRBD1 (6 bases). Trimming shortened V by 5 bases and J by 4 bases, and 9 bases separated the two germline ends. The germline V gene encodes CDR1 MDHEN and CDR2 SYDVKM. The CDR3 has 12 residues. The DNA for the CDR3 is TGTGCCAGCAGTCAGCAGGGGTACGAGCAGTACGTC. The encoded protein is CASSQQGYEQYV.

This clonotype was counted between two and nine times. The genes are TRBV14 and TRBJ1-4, with D maybe TRBD1 (6 bases). The germline CDR1 and CDR2 sequences are SGHDN and FVKESK. The germline V and J ends were trimmed by 3 bases and 3 bases, with 14 bases remaining between them. The CDR3 runs 16 residues. CDR3 sequence (DNA): TGTGCCAGCAGCCATTTCAGGGACACCTCTAATGAAAAACTGTTTTTT. Protein sequence: CASSHFRDTSNEKLFF.

In its sample, this clonotype was seen a few times. In DNA, the CDR3 is TGCAGCGTTGGTGCATACACAACTAACACTGAAGCTTTCTTT. Amino acids: CSVGAYTTNTEAFF. The chain carries TRBV29-1 and TRBJ1-1; D remains ambiguous. Germline CDR1 reads SQVTM; CDR2 reads ANQGSEA. The CDR3 contains 14 residues. Trimming took 4 bases from V and 2 from J, leaving 14 bases between them.

This clonotype came up a few times. The V and J genes are TRBV28 and TRBJ2-2; D is ambiguous. V was cut by 6 bases and J by 2 bases, with 7 bases left in between. CDR1 and CDR2 (germline): MDHEN, SYDVKM. The CDR3 loop spans 13 amino acids. The chain's CDR3 is CASRPANTGELFF. CDR3 nucleotides: TGTGCCAGCAGACCCGCCAACACCGGGGAGCTGTTTTTT.

On this clonotype: A read error may account for a junction end that differs from germline. This chain joins TRBV29-1 and TRBJ2-7; D is undetermined. The CDR3 sequence is 11 residues long. Germline assignment: CDR1 SQVTM and CDR2 ANQGSEA. The CDR3 loop reads CSVKDPYEQYF. The CDR3 nucleotides are TGCAGCGTTAAAGACCCCTACGAGCAGTACTTC.

The chain is built from TRBV7-9 and TRBJ2-7, with 15 bases that match TRBD2. The CDR3 loop spans 14 amino acids. With 10 bases clipped from V and 4 bases from J, the junction kept 5 bases outside the gene matches. The germline V gene has CDR1 SEHNR and CDR2 FQNEAQ (reference sequence). As DNA, the CDR3 is TGTGCCACCGCCGGACTAGCGGGGGGGTACGAGCAGTACTTC. As protein: CATAGLAGGYEQYF.

This clonotype was picked up a small number of times. V gene TRBV12-3 or TRBV12-4 combines with J gene TRBJ2-3, with a weak D call TRBD2 (5 bases). CDR3 length: 16 residues. Trimming shortened V by 6 bases and J by 1 base, and 17 bases separated the two germline ends. CDR3 loop: CASSSLLRGGTDTQYF. Here the CDR3 DNA reads TGTGCCAGCAGCTCCCTCCTCCGGGGTGGCACAGATACGCAGTATTTT.

In this sample, this clonotype turned up a few times. The chain has TRBV7-3 and TRBJ2-3; the match to TRBD1 covers 10 bases. V was pared by 6 bases and J by 2 bases, with 11 bases of the junction left unmatched. The CDR3 has 17 amino acids. In germline, CDR1 is SGHTA, CDR2 FQGTGA. CDR3: CASSQTGGLKSTDTQYF. The CDR3 DNA follows: TGTGCCAGCAGTCAGACAGGGGGCTTGAAGTCCACAGATACGCAGTATTTT.

The rearrangement links TRBV5-1 to TRBJ2-3; either TRBD1 or TRBD2 may supply D (6 bases each). This CDR3 contains 14 residues. Germline V CDR1 and CDR2: SGHRS, YFSETQ. Between the trimmed V and J ends, which lost 4 bases and 4 bases, there was a span of 13 bases. The CDR3 loop reads CASSARGAPDTQYF. CDR3 in DNA: TGCGCCAGCAGCGCTAGGGGGGCCCCAGATACGCAGTATTTT.

V is TRBV27 and J is TRBJ2-6, with D hard to call. Trimming left V 4 bases short and J 0 bases short, with 10 bases between. Germline V lookup: CDR1 MNHEY, CDR2 SMNVEV (reference sequence). The CDR3 has 16 amino acids. CDR3 in amino acids: CASSSPTLSGANVLTF. As DNA, the CDR3 is TGTGCCAGCAGTTCTCCCACCCTCTCTGGGGCCAACGTCCTGACTTTC.